These T cell receptor beta chains were read from a single sample in a study of blood T cell repertoires in COVID-19. This table comes from immunoSEQ multiplex PCR, and its TCRdb copy is limited to in-frame clones, with some not included. The data show approximately 200,000 clones, less than 90% seen once. The sample comprised peripheral blood. The receptor source for this set is a woman aged 60-75 years who had recovered from COVID-19. Both conserved end residues are part of each CDR3. A D gene is named only where the DNA matches it firmly. Part of the rows lack a size; the others show once, few, many or a class for expanded clones.

TRBV5-4	14	.	TRBJ2-3	few	CASSLLGGPDTQYF	TGTGCCAGCAGCTTGTTGGGGGGTCCAGATACGCAGTATTTT
TRBV18	14	.	TRBJ1-4	.	CASSGGTEVGKLFF	TGTGCCAGCTCAGGCGGGACCGAGGTTGGAAAACTGTTTTTT
TRBV5-6	14	TRBD1	TRBJ1-6	few	CASRSDRVRSPLHF	TGTGCCAGCAGATCGGACAGGGTACGATCACCCCTCCACTTT
TRBV2	12	.	TRBJ1-4	few	CASRTDDEILFF	TGTGCCAGCAGGACAGACGATGAAATACTGTTTTTT
TRBV19	14	.	TRBJ2-1	.	CASAFSGNNNEQFF	TGTGCCAGTGCCTTCAGCGGTAACAACAATGAGCAGTTCTTC
TRBV7-2	15	TRBD1	TRBJ2-2	.	CASSFDRGGTGELFF	TGTGCCAGCAGCTTCGACAGGGGGGGCACCGGGGAGCTGTTTTTT
TRBV20-1	11	.	TRBJ2-3	.	CSARVQDTQYF	TGCAGTGCTAGAGTCCAAGATACGCAGTATTTT
TRBV4-1	14	TRBD1	TRBJ1-2	.	CASSQEQGAGGYTF	TGCGCCAGCAGCCAAGAGCAGGGGGCCGGTGGCTACACCTTC
TRBV3-1/TRBV3-2	14	TRBD2	TRBJ2-7	.	CASSQAGREHEQYF	TGTGCCAGCAGCCAAGCGGGGAGGGAACACGAGCAGTACTTC
TRBV30	13	TRBD1	TRBJ1-4	.	CAWRTGTNEKLFF	TGTGCCTGGAGGACAGGGACTAATGAAAAACTGTTTTTT
TRBV11-2	15	.	TRBJ1-2	.	CASSPGRGTNYGYTF	TGTGCCAGCAGCCCAGGACGGGGAACTAACTATGGCTACACCTTC
TRBV19	15	TRBD1	TRBJ2-7	.	CASRRGTGQGYEQYF	TGTGCCAGTAGGAGGGGGACGGGACAGGGCTACGAGCAGTACTTC
TRBV11-2	14	TRBD1	TRBJ1-1	.	CASSFQGADTEAFF	TGTGCCAGCAGCTTCCAGGGGGCTGACACTGAAGCTTTCTTT
TRBV30	13	.	TRBJ1-5	few	CAWSVRGEQPQHF	TGTGCCTGGAGTGTACGGGGGGAACAGCCCCAGCATTTT
TRBV9	13	.	TRBJ2-1	.	CASSPGIYNEQFF	TGTGCCAGCAGCCCCGGGATCTACAATGAGCAGTTCTTC
TRBV24-1	20	TRBD1	TRBJ1-3	.	CATSDLLPRSDRGSGNTIYF	TGTGCCACCAGTGATTTGCTTCCCCGTTCTGACAGGGGCTCTGGAAACACCATATATTTT
TRBV18	14	TRBD1	TRBJ1-4	.	CASSSGTGSEKLFF	TGTGCCAGCTCATCCGGGACAGGGTCCGAAAAACTGTTTTTT
TRBV7-9	12	.	TRBJ1-1	.	CASSYGNTEAFF	TGTGCCAGCAGCTACGGGAACACTGAAGCTTTCTTT
TRBV7-9	15	.	TRBJ1-2	.	CASSLDLAAGDGYTF	TGTGCCAGCAGCTTAGATTTGGCGGCAGGGGATGGCTACACCTTC
TRBV6-2/TRBV6-3	12	.	TRBJ1-1	.	CASSRGRIDAFF	TGTGCCAGCAGCCGGGGGCGAATCGACGCTTTCTTT
TRBV7-2	15	TRBD1	TRBJ2-2	.	CASSSEGTALGELFF	TGTGCCAGCAGCTCAGAGGGGACAGCCCTTGGGGAGCTGTTTTTT
TRBV25-1	16	.	TRBJ1-3	.	CASSEYYLSSGNTIYF	TGTGCCAGCAGTGAATATTATTTGAGCTCTGGAAACACCATATATTTT
TRBV5-6	16	.	TRBJ1-6	.	CASSFVSAGHSAPLHF	TGTGCCAGCAGCTTTGTCTCGGCAGGGCATTCAGCACCCCTCCACTTT
TRBV4-2	17	.	TRBJ1-6	.	CASSQDKENSFNSPLHF	TGTGCCAGCAGCCAAGATAAGGAGAATTCTTTTAATTCACCCCTCCACTTT
TRBV30	16	.	TRBJ1-4	.	CAWSQPRTSTNEKLFF	TGTGCCTGGAGTCAACCTCGGACTTCAACTAATGAAAAACTGTTTTTT
TRBV29-1	17	.	TRBJ1-1	.	CSVEGASRISMNTEAFF	TGCAGCGTTGAAGGGGCCTCCAGGATTTCCATGAACACTGAAGCTTTCTTT
TRBV3-1/TRBV3-2	16	.	TRBJ1-1	.	CASSPTPIGMNTEAFF	TGTGCCAGCAGCCCGACACCCATAGGTATGAACACTGAAGCTTTCTTT
TRBV7-9	17	.	TRBJ2-3	.	CASSHRGLAGAPDTQYF	TGTGCCAGCAGCCACAGGGGGCTAGCGGGGGCCCCGGATACGCAGTATTTT
TRBV30	14	TRBD1	TRBJ1-6	.	CAWSSTGGNSPLHF	TGTGCCTGGAGTTCGACAGGGGGAAATTCACCCCTCCACTTT
TRBV7-9	12	.	TRBJ2-1	.	CASRSLGGEQFF	TGTGCCAGCAGGTCTTTAGGGGGTGAGCAGTTCTTC
TRBV7-6	16	TRBD1	TRBJ2-1	.	CASSPIGGQGGNEQFF	TGTGCCAGCAGCCCTATAGGGGGACAGGGTGGGAATGAGCAGTTCTTC
TRBV12-3/TRBV12-4	13	TRBD2	TRBJ2-5	.	CASSLVAGETQYF	TGTGCCAGCAGTTTAGTAGCGGGAGAGACCCAGTACTTC
TRBV7-3	16	TRBD1	TRBJ2-1	once	CASRRGGQGGSYEQFF	TGTGCCAGCAGGAGAGGAGGACAGGGGGGTTCATATGAGCAGTTCTTC
TRBV18	15	TRBD1	TRBJ1-1	once	CASSGSTGGYTEAFF	TGTGCCAGCTCGGGATCGACAGGGGGCTACACTGAAGCTTTCTTT
TRBV5-4	14	.	TRBJ2-3	once	CASSPLLGTDTQYF	TGTGCCAGCAGCCCGCTGTTAGGCACAGATACGCAGTATTTT
TRBV30	17	TRBD1	TRBJ2-2	.	CAWRAKTGGGDTGELFF	TGTGCCTGGAGAGCCAAGACAGGGGGCGGCGACACCGGGGAGCTGTTTTTT
TRBV4-2	12	.	TRBJ1-2	.	CASSQESVYYTF	TGTGCCAGCAGCCAAGAATCAGTGTACTACACCTTC
TRBV12-3/TRBV12-4	13	.	TRBJ1-5	.	CASSLIREQPQHF	TGTGCCAGCAGTTTAATCAGGGAACAGCCCCAGCATTTT
TRBV18	15	.	TRBJ1-3	.	CASSPLEGAGNTIYF	TGTGCCAGCTCACCACTTGAGGGTGCTGGAAACACCATATATTTT
TRBV6-2/TRBV6-3	15	TRBD2	TRBJ2-1	.	CASSLAGGELNEQFF	TGTGCCAGCAGCCTAGCGGGGGGGGAGTTGAATGAGCAGTTCTTC
TRBV9	14	.	TRBJ1-1	.	CASSPRGTDTEAFF	TGTGCCAGCAGCCCACGGGGGACGGACACTGAAGCTTTCTTT
TRBV3-1/TRBV3-2	15	.	TRBJ2-3	.	CASSQVASEIDTQYF	TGTGCCAGCAGCCAGGTAGCTAGCGAGATAGATACGCAGTATTTT
TRBV6-6	12	.	TRBJ2-7	.	CATQGSTYEQYF	TGTGCCACCCAGGGGAGCACCTACGAGCAGTACTTC
TRBV19	18	TRBD2	TRBJ2-3	.	CASSISSGGAGRTDTQYF	TGTGCCAGTAGTATTTCTAGCGGGGGGGCCGGTCGAACAGATACGCAGTATTTT
TRBV6-2/TRBV6-3	15	TRBD2	TRBJ2-3	.	CASSYRGGPPDTQYF	TGTGCCAGCAGTTACCGGGGGGGCCCCCCAGATACGCAGTATTTT
TRBV2	13	.	TRBJ2-7	.	CASSESSVREQYF	TGTGCCAGCAGTGAATCGTCCGTGCGCGAGCAGTACTTC
TRBV18	14	.	TRBJ2-5	.	CASSPSGRGETQYF	TGTGCCAGCTCACCATCGGGGCGGGGAGAGACCCAGTACTTC
TRBV6-2/TRBV6-3	15	.	TRBJ1-6	.	CASSRRGNGVSPLHF	TGTGCCAGCAGTCGCAGGGGTAATGGGGTTTCACCCCTCCACTTT
TRBV4-1	18	TRBD1	TRBJ2-6	.	CASSQPTGGPPGANVLTF	TGCGCCAGCAGCCAACCGACAGGGGGCCCGCCTGGGGCCAACGTCCTGACTTTC
TRBV7-9	14	TRBD1	TRBJ1-2	few	CASSLGAGGNGYTF	TGTGCCAGCAGCTTAGGCGCAGGGGGAAATGGCTACACCTTC
TRBV13	14	TRBD1	TRBJ2-7	.	CASSTRQGYNEQYF	TGTGCCAGCAGCACGCGACAGGGATACAACGAGCAGTACTTC
TRBV10-1	14	TRBD1	TRBJ1-2	.	CASTGGQVGYGYTF	TGCGCCAGCACCGGAGGACAGGTCGGCTATGGCTACACCTTC
TRBV27	15	.	TRBJ1-5	.	CASSLKAGAGQPQHF	TGTGCCAGCAGTCTTAAAGCGGGGGCAGGTCAGCCCCAGCATTTT
TRBV7-9	18	.	TRBJ2-6	.	CASSAPGRRGSGANVLTF	TGTGCCAGCAGTGCACCGGGACGCAGGGGCTCTGGGGCCAACGTCCTGACTTTC
TRBV18	15	TRBD1	TRBJ2-7	.	CASSQPGQSAYEQYF	TGTGCCAGCTCGCAGCCGGGACAGTCAGCCTACGAGCAGTACTTC
TRBV19	16	.	TRBJ2-7	.	CASSISGGGSSYEQYF	TGTGCCAGTAGTATTTCTGGGGGCGGAAGCTCCTACGAGCAGTACTTC
TRBV11-3	15	.	TRBJ2-2	.	CASSPQAGLTGELFF	TGTGCCAGCAGCCCCCAGGCCGGACTCACCGGGGAGCTGTTTTTT
TRBV2	13	TRBD1	TRBJ1-1	.	CASSQTGRTEAFF	TGTGCCAGCAGCCAGACAGGGAGGACTGAAGCTTTCTTT
TRBV12-3/TRBV12-4	13	.	TRBJ1-3	.	CASSSSWGNTIYF	TGTGCCAGCAGTAGTAGCTGGGGAAACACCATATATTTT
TRBV5-1	16	TRBD1	TRBJ2-1	.	CASSARGQLSYNEQFF	TGCGCCAGCAGCGCCAGGGGGCAGCTCTCCTACAATGAGCAGTTCTTC